The 12 T cell receptor beta chains below were found in one sample sequenced in a study of T cells in Graves' hyperthyroidism and ophthalmopathy (dated by TCRdb to 2018 to 2020). The library was generated by multiplex PCR. The sequencer was an Illumina HiSeq 2000. The TCR beta CDR3 regions were amplified from the RNA transcripts. The TCR CDR3 was subjected to a first round of RT-PCR using the HTBI primer set and the Qiagen OneStep RT-PCR kit. The public reads were quality trimmed at Q25 with fastp and then assembled into clones with MiXCR by TCRdb, keeping productive beta chains. For every CDR3 protein sequence, its rows merge into one entry that carries the most common genes and DNA. The sample table records approximately 700,000 distinct CDR3 sequences; about 45% of these occur just once. The leading ten clones occupy about 7.7% of the sample. Sequences were obtained from peripheral blood or thyroid tissue (not recorded which). These receptors were taken from an adult man with Graves' disease, either hyperthyroidism or ophthalmopathy (not recorded which).

This clonotype came up many times. The chain recombines TRBV9 with TRBJ1-1, with no clear D. Trimming shortened V by 0 bases and J by 1 base, and 4 bases separated the two germline ends. Germline CDR1 reads SGDLS; CDR2 reads YYNGEE. The CDR3 totals 13 residues. DNA for the CDR3: TGTGCCAGCAGCGTAGGCAAGAACACTGAAGCTTTCTTT. This gives the protein CASSVGKNTEAFF.

This clonotype was recorded many times. This chain links TRBV6-5 with TRBJ1-2; the D gene is possibly TRBD1 (5 bases). The V gene lost 2 bases and the J gene lost 6 bases, with 10 bases spanning the gap. CDR1 and CDR2 from the germline V gene are MNHEY and SVGAGI. The CDR3 runs 13 residues. As DNA, the CDR3 is TGTGCCAGCAGTTACCAGGGCGGGGATGGCTACACCTTC. The encoded protein is CASSYQGGDGYTF.

For this clonotype: At one end the junction does not follow the germline gene, possibly because of a read error. The rearrangement joins TRBV24-1 to TRBJ1-1; D not certain. Looked up from germline, CDR1 is KGHDR and CDR2 is SFDVKD. CDR3 size: 12 residues. The CDR3 region is CASSSFKAEAFF. The DNA of the CDR3 is TGTGCCAGCAGTTCCTTCAAAGCTGAAGCTTTCTTT.

Comments on this clonotype: At one end, the junction sequence differs from germline, possibly due to a read error. The chain has TRBV24-1 and TRBJ2-5; 7 bases are shared with TRBD2. The CDR3 sequence is 15 residues long. The germline V gene has CDR1 KGHDR and CDR2 SFDVKD. This CDR3 reads CAISEGLGGGETQYF. In DNA form, the CDR3 reads TGTGCCATCAGTGAAGGGCTGGGCGGGGGAGAGACCCAGTACTTC.

Notes on this clonotype: With a much larger clone just one base away, this may be a read error. This chain uses TRBV11-2 with TRBJ1-2, with 7 nucleotides matching TRBD1. Germline V gives CDR1 SGHAT, CDR2 FQNNGV. The CDR3 extends over 16 amino acids. CDR3 bases: TGTGCCAGCAGCCCTCGGACAGGAAACCCTCTCTATGGCCACACCTTC. It encodes CASSPRTGNPLYGHTF.

This clonotype was recorded a few times. The chain uses TRBV20-1 and TRBJ1-1; 9 nucleotides line up with TRBD1. With V trimmed by 4 bases and J by 0 bases, 3 bases remained unmatched. The CDR3 extends over 14 amino acids. Looked up from germline, CDR1 is DFQATT and CDR2 is SNEGSKA (reference sequence). DNA for the CDR3: TGCAGTGCTAAGGGGACAGGGATGAACACTGAAGCTTTCTTT. It codes for CSAKGTGMNTEAFF.

There are a few counts of this clonotype. The CDR3 region is CSARDNPGPGNTIYF. The CDR3 region has the DNA TGCAGTGCTAGAGATAATCCAGGGCCCGGAAACACCATATATTTT. The chain is built from TRBV20-1 and TRBJ1-3; TRBD1 is a possible D gene (5 bases). Germline V gives CDR1 DFQATT, CDR2 SNEGSKA (reference sequence). The CDR3 has 15 residues. Deletions cut 0 bases from V and 4 bases from J, with 13 bases between.

At least ten counts were recorded for this clonotype. CDR3 protein: CASSSRQGKTEAFF. The CDR3 DNA reads as TGTGCCAGCAGCTCGAGACAGGGGAAGACTGAAGCTTTCTTT. The chain employs TRBV13 and TRBJ1-1, with 8 bases that match TRBD1. The CDR3 loop spans 14 amino acids. V lost 4 bases to trimming and J lost 5 bases; unmatched junction nucleotides: 6. Germline loops: CDR1 PRHDT, CDR2 FYEKMQ (reference sequence).

This clonotype was counted between two and nine times. The chain is built from TRBV7-9 and TRBJ1-2; unclear D gene. Trimming removed 5 bases from V and 0 bases from J, with 10 bases in between. Germline values: CDR1 SEHNR, CDR2 FQNEAQ (reference sequence). The length of the CDR3 is 14 residues. The CDR3 sequence is CASSQDVTNYGYTF. As DNA, the CDR3 is TGTGCCAGCAGCCAAGATGTGACTAACTATGGCTACACCTTC.

The chain has TRBV13 and TRBJ2-7; possibly TRBD1 or TRBD2 for D (5 bases each). The V and J ends lost 3 bases and 0 bases respectively, with 12 bases between them. CDR3 size: 15 residues. Germline loops: CDR1 PRHDT, CDR2 FYEKMQ (reference sequence). The chain's CDR3 is CASSLDGASSYEQYF. CDR3 coding DNA: TGTGCCAGCAGCTTGGACGGGGCCAGCTCCTACGAGCAGTACTTC.

This clonotype was seen more than once but under ten times. An end of the junction differs from the germline gene, which may be a read error. This chain joins TRBV10-2 and TRBJ2-5; 8 bases line up with TRBD2. The CDR3 extends over 15 amino acids. The germline CDR1 and CDR2 sequences are WSHSY and SAAADI. The CDR3 DNA is TGTGCCAGCAGTGAAAAGGCGGGGGGTAGAGAGACCCAGTACTTC. It codes for CASSEKAGGRETQYF.

This chain joins TRBV9 and TRBJ1-5, with D maybe TRBD1 (6 bases). Germline V CDR1 and CDR2: SGDLS, YYNGEE. V was trimmed by 4 bases and J by 7 bases, leaving 15 bases between them. This CDR3 region has 14 residues. CDR3 in amino acids: CASSQAGGRQPQHF. CDR3 coding DNA: TGTGCCAGCAGCCAAGCTGGGGGCAGGCAGCCCCAGCATTTT.